What follows are 30 T cell receptor beta chains derived from one specimen sequenced in a study of T cell responses to AZD1222 COVID-19 vaccine. The protocol was immunoSEQ multiplex PCR, while the TCRdb copy is restricted to in-frame clones and leaves out a portion. This table holds some 120,000 clones, more than 85% found once. The sequenced sample was peripheral blood, obtained on day 0 of MenACWY control vaccination. The receptors here all came from an adult in good health.

This clone was seen just once. The chain uses TRBV3-1 (or the pseudogene TRBV3-2) and TRBJ1-2; unclear D gene. Trimming pared 1 base from V and 5 bases from J, leaving 11 bases between. The CDR3 runs to 14 residues. Germline lookup yields CDR1 LGHDT and CDR2 YNNKEL (reference sequence). DNA for the CDR3: TGTGCCAGCAGCCAAGCCGGGATGGGGTATGGCTACACCTTC. Translating it yields CASSQAGMGYGYTF.

This chain connects TRBV10-3 to TRBJ2-7, with D possibly matching TRBD2 (6 bases). The germline V gene has CDR1 ENHRY and CDR2 SYGVKD. The CDR3 runs 13 residues. V lost 2 bases to trimming and J lost 4 bases, with 9 bases between them. This CDR3 is CAISEGGRYEQYF. The CDR3 coding sequence is TGTGCCATCAGTGAGGGGGGGAGATACGAGCAGTACTTC.

This clone has only one observation. V is TRBV5-4 and J is TRBJ2-7, with 10 bases matching TRBD1. With V trimmed by 4 bases and J by 2 bases, 6 bases remained unmatched. The CDR3 runs to 15 residues. From germline, CDR1 is SGHNT and CDR2 YYREEE (reference sequence). The CDR3 nucleotides are TGTGCCAGCAGCCCGGGGACAGGGGCTACCTACGAGCAGTACTTC. Translation gives CASSPGTGATYEQYF.

This clone was detected once. This chain connects TRBV28 to TRBJ1-5; no firm D call. Germline loops: CDR1 MDHEN, CDR2 SYDVKM. The CDR3 sequence is 16 residues long. Trimming took 2 bases from V and 0 from J, leaving 11 bases between them. The DNA of the CDR3 is TGTGCCAGCAGTTTAATTCCGTATTATAGCAATCAGCCCCAGCATTTT. Its translation is CASSLIPYYSNQPQHF.

This chain joins TRBV6-5 and TRBJ1-1; D uncertain. Germline V gives CDR1 MNHEY, CDR2 SVGAGI. CDR3 size: 15 residues. V was cut by 0 bases and J by 5 bases, with 13 bases left in between. The chain's CDR3 is CASSYSAALQTEAFF. The CDR3 bases are TGTGCCAGCAGTTACTCCGCAGCCTTGCAGACTGAAGCTTTCTTT.

This clone was recorded only once. CDR3 residues: CASSEVLRHEQYF. Written as DNA, the CDR3 is TGTGCCAGCAGTGAAGTGTTACGGCACGAGCAGTACTTC. The chain links TRBV6-1 to TRBJ2-7; D call uncertain. From germline, CDR1 is MNHNS and CDR2 SASEGT. V was trimmed by 1 base and J by 5 bases, leaving 9 bases between them. The CDR3 is made up of 13 amino acids.

V usage is TRBV4-3 and J usage is TRBJ1-1, with D tentatively TRBD1 (5 bases). The CDR3 sequence is 15 residues long. Trimming shortened V by 2 bases and J by 3 bases, and 13 bases separated the two germline ends. Germline CDR1 LGHNA, CDR2 YSLEER. CDR3 loop: CASSQQYWGYTEAFF. DNA for the CDR3: TGCGCCAGCAGCCAACAGTATTGGGGCTACACTGAAGCTTTCTTT.

This clone was detected only once. This chain links TRBV6-1 with TRBJ1-2; 10 nucleotides line up with TRBD1. The CDR3 has 14 residues. In germline, CDR1 is MNHNS, CDR2 SASEGT. V gave up 1 base and J gave up 5 bases; unmatched junction bases: 1. CDR3 sequence reads: CASSEGQGAYGYTF. In DNA, the CDR3 is TGTGCCAGCAGTGAAGGACAGGGGGCTTATGGCTACACCTTC.

This clone was detected once. This chain uses TRBV9 with TRBJ2-1; 12 bases line up with TRBD2. Germline V CDR1 and CDR2: SGDLS, YYNGEE. With V trimmed by 3 bases and J by 4 bases, 2 bases remained unmatched. The CDR3 has 15 amino acids. CDR3 loop: CASSATSGGYNEQFF. The CDR3 DNA is TGTGCCAGCAGCGCGACTAGCGGGGGATACAATGAGCAGTTCTTC.

V and J are TRBV9 and TRBJ1-2, with D tentatively TRBD1 (6 bases). The CDR3 spans 14 residues. Germline V lookup: CDR1 SGDLS, CDR2 YYNGEE. The V and J ends lost 0 bases and 7 bases respectively, with 13 bases between them. CDR3 nucleotides: TGTGCCAGCAGCGTAGACCGGGGGCCAGGTGGCTACACCTTC. This sequence encodes CASSVDRGPGGYTF.

The count of this clone is one. The rearrangement links TRBV6-2 or TRBV6-3 to TRBJ2-7, with 11 positions matching TRBD2. Germline V gene data show CDR1 as MNHEY and CDR2 as SVGEGT. V shed 4 bases, J shed 4 bases, and the junction held 6 bases outside the gene matches. The CDR3 has 15 amino acids. As DNA, the CDR3 is TGTGCCAGCAGTTCCATTCTAGCGGGAGGATACGAGCAGTACTTC. This sequence encodes CASSSILAGGYEQYF.

The chain employs TRBV11-1 and TRBJ2-7; 8 bases map to TRBD1. The J segment lost 0 bases and the V segment lost 1 base, leaving 5 bases of the junction unmatched. CDR3 length: 16 amino acids. Germline-derived CDR1 and CDR2 are SGHAT and FQDESV (reference sequence). DNA for the CDR3: TGTGCCAGCAGCTTAGATTTCCAGGGGGCCTCCTACGAGCAGTACTTC. Translating it yields CASSLDFQGASYEQYF.

The genes are TRBV24-1 and TRBJ2-5; TRBD2 is a possible D gene (6 bases). The germline V gene has CDR1 KGHDR and CDR2 SFDVKD. This CDR3 has 13 residues. The germline V and J ends were trimmed by 9 bases and 4 bases, with 14 bases remaining between them. The DNA of the CDR3 is TGTGCCACCGCCCGGGGGTTTGGAGAGACCCAGTACTTC. Protein sequence: CATARGFGETQYF.

This chain connects TRBV11-2 to TRBJ1-5, with D unresolved. The CDR3 has 14 amino acids. Trimming cost V 6 bases and J 2 bases, with 11 bases left between them. Germline-derived CDR1 and CDR2 are SGHAT and FQNNGV. The CDR3 spells CASSIGLGNQPQHF. The CDR3 region has the DNA TGTGCCAGCAGTATCGGGCTAGGCAATCAGCCCCAGCATTTT.

V usage is TRBV5-1 and J usage is TRBJ1-1; D not resolved. The CDR3 has 13 amino acids. V was trimmed by 2 bases and J by 3 bases, leaving 8 bases between them. The germline V gene has CDR1 SGHRS and CDR2 YFSETQ. This CDR3 reads CASSLIMDTEAFF. As DNA, the CDR3 is TGCGCCAGCAGCTTAATTATGGACACTGAAGCTTTCTTT.

The CDR3 region has the DNA TGTGCCAGCAGCTTACCGTCGGACACCTATGGAACTGAAGCTTTCTTT. It translates to CASSLPSDTYGTEAFF. V is TRBV7-2 and J is TRBJ1-1; possibly TRBD1 for D (5 bases). Germline V gene sequence: CDR1 SGHTA, CDR2 FQGNSA. The ends were cut back, 2 bases at V and 5 bases at J, with 18 bases in the middle. There are 16 residues in the CDR3.

V is TRBV5-1 and J is TRBJ1-5; D perhaps matches TRBD1 (6 bases). With 0 bases removed from V and 4 bases from J, the gap between germline ends came to 14 bases. CDR1 and CDR2 (germline): SGHRS, YFSETQ. CDR3 size: 16 residues. The CDR3: CASSLDPGQGNQPQHF. The CDR3 DNA reads as TGCGCCAGCAGCTTGGATCCCGGGCAGGGGAATCAGCCCCAGCATTTT. Full variable domain (remainder filled in from reference TRBV5-1 and TRBJ1-5): KAGVTQTPRYLIKTRGQQVTLSCSPISGHRSVSWYQQTPGQGLQFLFEYFSETQRNKGNFPGRFSGRQFSNSRSEMNVSTLELGDSALYLCASSLDPGQGNQPQHFGDGTRLSIL.

The chain couples TRBV7-2 to TRBJ2-7; maybe TRBD2 (6 bases). Germline V gene lookup returns CDR1 SGHTA and CDR2 FQGNSA. The V end was cut by 5 bases, the J end by 6 bases, with 11 bases between. The CDR3 is made up of 12 amino acids. The CDR3: CASSLQGLEQYF. The CDR3 DNA sequence: TGTGCCAGCAGCCTCCAGGGACTCGAGCAGTACTTC.

The chain employs TRBV7-3 and TRBJ2-2, with D perhaps matching TRBD2 (5 bases). The CDR3 runs 14 residues. The germline gives CDR1 SGHTA, CDR2 FQGTGA. Trimming cost V 4 bases and J 1 base, with 7 bases left between them. The CDR3 region is CASSSGLNTGELFF. Written as DNA, the CDR3 is TGTGCCAGCAGCTCAGGACTGAACACCGGGGAGCTGTTTTTT.

The V gene is TRBV6-2 or TRBV6-3, the J gene TRBJ1-1; 8 bases map to TRBD1. This CDR3 is 14 amino acids long. Per germline, CDR1 MNHEY and CDR2 SVGEGT. V was clipped by 6 bases and J by 4 bases; unmatched bases: 7. DNA for the CDR3: TGTGCCAGCAGCTCAGGGGGCGCGAGCACTGAAGCTTTCTTT. This codes for CASSSGGASTEAFF.

CDR3 amino acids: CASSLDGSGSYNEQFF. CDR3 bases: TGCGCCAGCAGCTTGGATGGGAGTGGCTCCTACAATGAGCAGTTCTTC. The chain carries TRBV5-1 and TRBJ2-1; possible D gene TRBD2, 5 bases. Germline assignment: CDR1 SGHRS and CDR2 YFSETQ. The CDR3 consists of 16 residues. Deletions cut 0 bases from V and 0 bases from J, with 10 bases between.

The gene calls are TRBV5-1 and TRBJ2-1; 7 nucleotides align to TRBD2. Per germline, CDR1 SGHRS and CDR2 YFSETQ. CDR3 length: 14 amino acids. J lost 5 bases, V lost 2 bases, and 4 bases had no gene match. CDR3 sequence reads: CASSLAGTNNEQFF. The CDR3 DNA is TGCGCCAGCAGCTTAGCGGGGACCAACAATGAGCAGTTCTTC.

The gene calls are TRBV7-9 and TRBJ1-1, with D perhaps TRBD1 (6 bases). The V end lost 6 bases, the J end lost 1 base, and 9 bases lay between the germline ends. The germline V gene has CDR1 SEHNR and CDR2 FQNEAQ (reference sequence). This CDR3 is built from 13 residues. CDR3 sequence: CASREGGNTEAFF. CDR3 coding DNA: TGTGCCAGCAGGGAAGGGGGGAACACTGAAGCTTTCTTT.

The chain couples TRBV21-1 to TRBJ1-1; the table's D call, TRBD1, has no DNA check behind it. TRBV21-1 is reported as a pseudogene. CDR3 length: 12 amino acids. The CDR3 is CQKGQTNTEAFF. The DNA for the CDR3 is TGTCAAAAGGGACAGACGAACACTGAAGCTTTCTTT.

The rearrangement uses TRBV30 and TRBJ1-5, with D hard to call. CDR3 length: 13 residues. The V and J ends lost 2 bases and 4 bases respectively, with 9 bases between them. Germline values: CDR1 GTSNPN, CDR2 SVGIG (reference sequence). The CDR3 DNA reads as TGTGCCTGGAGTACAACAGAGAATCAGCCCCAGCATTTT. Translating gives CAWSTTENQPQHF. Full variable domain (missing parts from reference TRBV30 and TRBJ1-5): SQTIHQWPATLVQPVGSPLSLECTVEGTSNPNLYWYRQAAGRGLQLLFYSVGIGQISSEVPQNLSASRPQDRQFILSSKKLLLSDSGFYLCAWSTTENQPQHFGDGTRLSIL.

This clone was detected only once. The chain is built from TRBV6-2 or TRBV6-3 and TRBJ2-7, with 8 bases identical to TRBD1. The CDR3 runs 16 residues. The ends lost 4 bases at V and 2 bases at J; junction bases unmatched: 10. The germline V gene encodes CDR1 MNHEY and CDR2 SVGEGT. As DNA, the CDR3 is TGTGCCAGCAGTTTATCCTCCGGGACAGGTACCTACGAGCAGTACTTC. Translated: CASSLSSGTGTYEQYF.

The chain couples TRBV10-3 to TRBJ2-1, with D hard to call. Germline V gene sequence: CDR1 ENHRY, CDR2 SYGVKD. The CDR3 runs to 12 residues. Deletions cut 4 bases from V and 5 bases from J, with 6 bases between. Here the CDR3 reads CAISGFNNEQFF. The CDR3 DNA follows: TGTGCCATCAGTGGGTTTAACAATGAGCAGTTCTTC.

This chain links TRBV5-5 with TRBJ1-5, with 7 bases identical to TRBD1. The CDR3 is made up of 15 amino acids. V lost 4 bases to trimming and J lost 5 bases; unmatched junction nucleotides: 9. CDR1 SGHKS and CDR2 YYEKEE come from the germline V gene (reference sequence). For the CDR3, the DNA is TGTGCCAGCAGCACAAACCGGGACAGCTATCAGCCCCAGCATTTT. Amino acids: CASSTNRDSYQPQHF. The full variable domain, completed using reference TRBV5-5 and TRBJ1-5, is DAGVTQSPTHLIKTRGQQVTLRCSPISGHKSVSWYQQVLGQGPQFIFQYYEKEERGRGNFPDRFSARQFPNYSSELNVNALLLGDSALYLCASSTNRDSYQPQHFGDGTRLSIL.

CDR3 sequence reads: CASTGAFSGANVLTF. In nucleotides, the CDR3 is TGTGCCAGTACGGGGGCTTTCTCTGGGGCCAACGTCCTGACTTTC. The rearrangement uses TRBV19 and TRBJ2-6, with D tentatively TRBD1 or TRBD2 (6 bases each). The V gene lost 7 bases and the J gene lost 0 bases, with 10 bases spanning the gap. Per germline, CDR1 LNHDA and CDR2 SQIVND (reference sequence). There are 15 residues in the CDR3.

The rearrangement joins TRBV30 to TRBJ1-6, with D possibly TRBD1 on 6 matching bases. V was pared by 2 bases and J by 8 bases, with 13 bases between. CDR3 length: 14 residues. The germline gives CDR1 GTSNPN, CDR2 SVGIG (reference sequence). The CDR3 reads CAWSMDRRDSPLHF. In DNA, the CDR3 is TGTGCCTGGAGTATGGACAGAAGGGATTCACCCCTCCACTTT.